The T cell receptor beta chain described here comes from a study of blood T cell repertoires in COVID-19. At the level of the study: There were acute and convalescent COVID-19 samples, and they came from the United States, Italy and Spain. Sources were T cells, B-cell-depleted T cells, or PBMCs; the material itself was cDNA or gDNA.

In this sample, this clone turned up a few times. V was shortened by 3 bases and J by 1 base, with 6 bases between the two germline ends. Germline V gives CDR1 LNHDA, CDR2 SQIVND (reference sequence). The CDR3 contains 14 residues. The table came from immunoSEQ multiplex PCR; TCRdb's copy has only in-frame clones and leaves some out. The sample yields 150,000 to 200,000 clones, approximately 80% seen once. The sequence was obtained from a man in his sixties with COVID-19, enrolled during active disease. The chain recombines TRBV19 with TRBJ1-4; D is unresolved. Sequenced: peripheral blood. This chain's CDR3 is CASSMRGTNEKLFF. CDR3 DNA sequence: TGTGCCAGTAGTATGCGTGGAACTAATGAAAAACTGTTTTTT.